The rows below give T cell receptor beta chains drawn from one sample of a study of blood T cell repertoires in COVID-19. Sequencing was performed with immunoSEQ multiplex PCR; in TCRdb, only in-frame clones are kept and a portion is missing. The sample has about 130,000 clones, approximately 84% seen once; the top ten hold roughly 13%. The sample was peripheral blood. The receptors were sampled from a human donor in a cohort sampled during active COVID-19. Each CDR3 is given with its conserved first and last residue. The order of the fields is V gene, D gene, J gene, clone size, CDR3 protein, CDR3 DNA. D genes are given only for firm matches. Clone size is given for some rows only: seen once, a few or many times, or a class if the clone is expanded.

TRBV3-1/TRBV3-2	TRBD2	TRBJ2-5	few	CASSDTGGGGRETQYF	TGTGCCAGCAGCGATACGGGCGGGGGGGGCAGAGAGACCCAGTACTTC
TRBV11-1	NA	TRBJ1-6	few	CASSYRGNNSPLHF	TGTGCCAGCAGCTACAGAGGGAATAATTCACCCCTCCACTTT
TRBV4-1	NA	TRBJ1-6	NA	CASSHSRPGLGLSLGSSPLHF	TGCGCCAGCAGCCATTCCAGGCCAGGGTTGGGTCTCTCCCTGGGTAGTTCACCCCTCCACTTT
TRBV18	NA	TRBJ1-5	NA	CASSPVIVSNQPQHF	TGTGCCAGCTCACCAGTTATAGTTAGCAATCAGCCCCAGCATTTT
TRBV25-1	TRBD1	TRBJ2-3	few	CASSWGRGTDTQYF	TGTGCCAGCAGTTGGGGCAGGGGGACAGATACGCAGTATTTT
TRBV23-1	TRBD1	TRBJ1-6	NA	CASSRGQGGSPLHF	TGCGCCAGCAGTCGTGGACAGGGCGGTTCACCCCTCCACTTT
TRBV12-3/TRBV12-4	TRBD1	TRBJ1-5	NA	CASSLTGTQPQHF	TGTGCCAGCAGTCTGACAGGGACCCAGCCCCAGCATTTT
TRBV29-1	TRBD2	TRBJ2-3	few	CSVGVAGVADTQYF	TGCAGCGTTGGGGTGGCGGGGGTAGCTGATACGCAGTATTTT
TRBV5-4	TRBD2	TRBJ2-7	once	CASSLNPAGFSYEQYF	TGTGCCAGCAGCTTGAACCCAGCGGGGTTCTCCTACGAGCAGTACTTC
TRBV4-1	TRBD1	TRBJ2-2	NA	CASSPQGQGRTGELFF	TGCGCCAGCAGCCCACAGGGACAGGGGAGGACCGGGGAGCTGTTTTTT
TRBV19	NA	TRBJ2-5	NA	CASTHAGVETQYF	TGTGCCAGTACCCACGCAGGGGTAGAGACCCAGTACTTC
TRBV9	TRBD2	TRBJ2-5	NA	CASSGTSGEETQYF	TGTGCCAGCAGCGGGACTAGCGGAGAAGAGACCCAGTACTTC
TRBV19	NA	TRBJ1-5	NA	CASSIGKGLENQPQHF	TGTGCCAGTAGTATAGGGAAGGGACTGGAAAATCAGCCCCAGCATTTT
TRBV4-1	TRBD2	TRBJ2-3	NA	CASSHEWTSGRDTQYF	TGCGCCAGCAGCCACGAATGGACTAGCGGAAGAGATACGCAGTATTTT
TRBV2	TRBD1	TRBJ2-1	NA	CASSAGTGYNEQFF	TGTGCCAGCAGTGCCGGGACAGGGTACAATGAGCAGTTCTTC
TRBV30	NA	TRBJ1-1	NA	CAWSVTGAEAFF	TGTGCCTGGAGTGTAACGGGAGCTGAAGCTTTCTTT
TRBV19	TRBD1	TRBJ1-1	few	CASSNGQGWAEAFF	TGTGCCAGTAGTAACGGACAGGGATGGGCTGAAGCTTTCTTT
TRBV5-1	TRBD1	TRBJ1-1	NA	CASSFRQGGEAFF	TGCGCCAGCAGCTTTCGACAGGGTGGTGAAGCTTTCTTT
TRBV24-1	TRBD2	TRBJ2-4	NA	CATGGTSGGARDIQYF	TGTGCCACCGGCGGGACTAGCGGGGGGGCCAGGGACATTCAGTACTTC
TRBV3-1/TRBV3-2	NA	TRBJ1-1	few	CASSLLQGNTEAFF	TGTGCCAGCAGCCTCCTACAGGGAAACACTGAAGCTTTCTTT
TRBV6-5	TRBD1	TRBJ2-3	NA	CASRGQGAITDTQYF	TGTGCCAGCAGGGGACAGGGGGCGATCACAGATACGCAGTATTTT
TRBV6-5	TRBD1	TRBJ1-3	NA	CASGLAGGTGNTIYF	TGTGCCAGCGGACTTGCAGGGGGAACTGGAAACACCATATATTTT
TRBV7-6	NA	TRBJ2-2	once	CASNKWGAGELFF	TGTGCCAGCAACAAATGGGGGGCCGGGGAGCTGTTTTTT
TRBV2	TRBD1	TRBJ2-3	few	CASRAQGTDTQYF	TGTGCCAGCAGAGCACAGGGGACAGATACGCAGTATTTT
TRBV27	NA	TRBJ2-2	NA	CASSLLSRTYTGELFF	TGTGCCAGCAGTTTATTGAGTCGAACCTACACCGGGGAGCTGTTTTTT
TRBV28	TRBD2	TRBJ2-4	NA	CASSLGYGGDIQYF	TGTGCCAGCAGTTTAGGCTATGGGGGGGACATTCAGTACTTC
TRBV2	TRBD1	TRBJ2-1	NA	CASTEDRAAYNEQFF	TGTGCCAGCACCGAGGACAGGGCAGCCTACAATGAGCAGTTCTTC
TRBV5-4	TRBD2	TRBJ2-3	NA	CASSLAIAGGITDTQYF	TGTGCCAGCAGCTTGGCCATAGCGGGGGGGATCACAGATACGCAGTATTTT
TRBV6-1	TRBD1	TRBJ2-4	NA	CASSDPGGNIQYF	TGTGCCAGCAGTGATCCAGGGGGCAACATTCAGTACTTC
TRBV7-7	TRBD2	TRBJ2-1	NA	CASSSGGGLCNEQFF	TGTGCCAGCAGCTCGGGGGGGGGTTTGTGCAATGAGCAGTTCTTC
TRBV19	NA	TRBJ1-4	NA	CASSTPVGLSEKLFF	TGTGCCAGTAGTACCCCGGTGGGCCTAAGTGAAAAACTGTTTTTT
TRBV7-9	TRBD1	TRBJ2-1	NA	CASSTRTGPYNEQFF	TGTGCCAGCAGCACCCGGACAGGCCCGTACAATGAGCAGTTCTTC
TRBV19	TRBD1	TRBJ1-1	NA	CASSIGQGDLTEAFF	TGTGCCAGTAGTATCGGACAGGGCGATCTCACTGAAGCTTTCTTT
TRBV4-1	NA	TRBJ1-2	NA	CASSQVQGVPNYGYTF	TGCGCCAGCAGCCAGGTACAGGGAGTTCCTAACTATGGCTACACCTTC
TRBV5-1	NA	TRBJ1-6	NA	CASSLAGGGTGTAPLHF	TGCGCCAGCAGCTTGGCTGGCGGGGGAACGGGAACAGCACCCCTCCACTTT
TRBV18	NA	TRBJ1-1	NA	CASSPGSANEAFF	TGTGCCAGCTCACCTGGAAGCGCAAATGAAGCTTTCTTT
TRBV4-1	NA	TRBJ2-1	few	CASSARGDNEQFF	TGCGCCAGCAGCGCAAGAGGAGACAATGAGCAGTTCTTC
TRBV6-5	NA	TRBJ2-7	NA	CASSYSGRDYEQYF	TGTGCCAGCAGTTACTCGGGCAGGGATTACGAGCAGTACTTC
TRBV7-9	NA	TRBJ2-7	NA	CASSSDSSYEQYF	TGTGCCAGCAGCTCCGACAGTTCCTACGAGCAGTACTTC
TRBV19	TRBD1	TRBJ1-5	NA	CASSPRDSVRPQHF	TGTGCCAGTAGCCCCCGGGACAGTGTACGCCCCCAGCATTTT
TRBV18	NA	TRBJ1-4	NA	CASSPAGSEKLFF	TGTGCCAGCTCACCAGCGGGTTCTGAAAAACTGTTTTTT
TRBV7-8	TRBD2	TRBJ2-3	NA	CASSLSPSGGASDTQYF	TGTGCCAGCAGCTTATCCCCTAGCGGGGGGGCCTCAGATACGCAGTATTTT
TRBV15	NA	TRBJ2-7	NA	CATSRGAPTYEQYF	TGTGCCACCAGCAGAGGAGCGCCTACCTACGAGCAGTACTTC
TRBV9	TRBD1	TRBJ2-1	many	CASSVDIGQAHTYNEQFF	TGTGCCAGCAGCGTAGATATAGGACAGGCGCATACCTACAATGAGCAGTTCTTC
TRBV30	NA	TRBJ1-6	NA	CAWSVREGSPLHF	TGTGCCTGGAGTGTCCGGGAAGGTTCACCCCTCCACTTT
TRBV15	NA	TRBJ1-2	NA	CATSPTGTRVQANYGYTF	TGTGCCACCAGCCCCACCGGGACAAGGGTCCAAGCTAACTATGGCTACACCTTC
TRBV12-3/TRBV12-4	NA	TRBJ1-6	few	CASSRVDSPLHF	TGTGCCAGCAGTCGGGTCGATTCACCCCTCCACTTT
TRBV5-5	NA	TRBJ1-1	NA	CASSRRGDTEAFF	TGTGCCAGCAGCCGGCGGGGGGACACTGAAGCTTTCTTT
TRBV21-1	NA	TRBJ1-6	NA	CVISRGLTHSPLHF	TGTGTCATCAGCAGGGGGCTGACCCATTCACCCCTCCACTTT
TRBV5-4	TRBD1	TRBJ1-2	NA	CASSLGSRTGGGGYTF	TGTGCCAGCAGCTTAGGCTCCAGGACAGGGGGCGGTGGCTACACCTTC
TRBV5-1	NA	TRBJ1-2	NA	CASSSGDKRDYGYTF	TGCGCCAGCAGCTCTGGGGACAAACGGGACTATGGCTACACCTTC
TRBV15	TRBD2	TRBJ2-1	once	CATSREGGAGDNEQFF	TGTGCCACCAGCAGAGAGGGGGGAGCGGGGGACAATGAGCAGTTCTTC
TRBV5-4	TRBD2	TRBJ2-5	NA	CASSSTSGEETQYF	TGTGCCAGCAGCTCGACTAGCGGGGAAGAGACCCAGTACTTC